There are many counts of the clone carrying this T cell receptor beta chain. No antigen is known for it. This sample stems from a study of T cells in Graves' hyperthyroidism and ophthalmopathy. Overall study findings and caveats: Blood shared most expanded thyroid clonotypes above 0.001.

The CDR3 has 21 residues. V lost 0 bases, J lost 4 bases, and 30 bases lay in between. In germline, CDR1 is MNHEY, CDR2 SMNVEV (reference sequence). The investigators amplified TCR beta CDR3 regions from RNA transcripts. HTBI primers drove first-round RT-PCR of the TCR CDR3. Using its own MiXCR run on the multiplex PCR reads, TCRdb lists one record per CDR3 protein. The sample includes about 160,000 distinct CDR3 sequences, about 9.4% seen only once; the top ten take approximately 20%. The specimen sequenced was blood. The chain couples TRBV27 to TRBJ2-5, with a tentative D call TRBD2 (6 bases). This TCR was sampled from a woman aged 18-29 years with Graves' hyperthyroidism that later progressed to Graves' ophthalmopathy. CDR3 loop: CASSLSRRGGLLSGMRETQYF. The CDR3 DNA reads as TGTGCCAGCAGTTTATCGAGAAGGGGTGGACTACTAAGTGGTATGCGAGAGACCCAGTACTTC.